This T cell receptor beta chain was recorded in a study of shared clonotypes between healthy human individuals (dated by TCRdb to about 2020). Background for the entire study: Three men and a couple of women, aged 18 to 49 years, made up the cohort. For each donor, CD4 naive and CD4 memory were each run on three plates, CD8 naive on two plates, and CD8 memory on one plate. Libraries were prepared and TCR repertoires were sequenced by different laboratories using diverse techniques, in order to increase sequencing depth and limit assay-specific biases. Blood TCR repertoires of a handful of healthy adults were deeply sequenced to estimate repertoire size and the extent of clonotype sharing between individuals. Between about 0.8 and 9 billion PBMCs per donor were obtained by leukapheresis.

CD8 naive samples were obtained by positive selection for CCR7 among CD45RO-negative cells, yielding a CD45RA+CCR7+ population from which TemRA cells were excluded. The donors were healthy, HIV-negative adults who had no recently reported acute infections or vaccinations. All donors were Caucasian adults living in Nashville, Tennessee, USA. Blood was obtained by leukapheresis, after which PBMCs were separated by Ficoll-Histopaque density gradient centrifugation and cryopreserved in liquid nitrogen vapor phase. Purity and quantity of every magnetically sorted T cell population were checked by analytical flow cytometry. Genomic DNA was isolated from each sorted fraction and quantified by UV absorbance on a Nanodrop 2000c. This clone was observed a single time. Its antigen is still unknown. No qualities accompany the bases; no much larger clone lies one base away. Paper-wide results and their limitations: Sampling was restricted to blood, and TCR repertoires in tissue are likely to differ from TCR repertoires in blood. Pairwise subsampling led to the expectation that sequencing depth would affect the degree of clonotype sharing among donors. Sharing across a handful of donors was observed for approximately 5% of naive CD4, over 3% of naive CD8, 2.3% of memory CD4, and around 0.4% of memory CD8 clonotypes. Naive subsets generally had larger estimated clonotype richness than memory subsets did. The genetic and exposure-history diversity represented was limited by the small number of donors. Incomplete sequencing was indicated by rarefaction of sorted-subset datasets, despite the large sequencing depth. Compared with non-shared clonotypes, clonotypes shared by all four sorted-subset donors had higher generation probabilities.

Using the deep immunoSEQ assay, multiplex PCR amplified TCR CDR3 regions from genomic DNA. Extracted genomic DNA from each cell subset was distributed evenly across all wells of several immunoSEQ 96-well plates, and each plate was treated as a replicate. For sorted subsets, each replicate PCR was loaded with around 220 ng genomic DNA, equivalent to about 30,000 T cell genomes. Purified libraries were quantified with a Qubit 3.0 fluorometer, sized on a Bioanalyzer 2100, and re-quantified with the KAPA Library Quantification kit. Each immunoSEQ 96-well plate was sequenced on its own single-read 150-cycle Illumina NextSeq 550 flow cell. In the source study's methods: Because the immunoSEQ output included only junctional sequences and no quality scores, the filtering could not be the same as the filtering used for full-length reads. To assign V/J genes and CDR3, sequences were annotated using PyIR, a Python wrapper for IgBLAST v1.9, with IMGT germline references. Reads were removed for weak V/J assignments (E-value above 1e-6), missing CDR3, stop codons, out-of-frame junctions, or ambiguous translated residues. V3J clonotypes were defined by identical inferred V gene, J gene, and CDR3 amino acid sequence. Percentage overlap between repertoires was calculated by dividing the number of shared unique clonotypes by the size of the smaller repertoire. Three approaches were used to assess repertoire richness: RTK rarefaction, the Chao1 estimator, and Recon v2.1 estimates of unobserved clonotypes. For all TCRbeta clonotypes obtained by the gDNA method from a handful of donors, generation probabilities were computed with OLGA. In TCRdb, the immuneACCESS table is reduced to in-frame sequences with V and J assigned. These tables do not hold every clone; where another copy was compared, an unresolved V gene accounts for under half, and the others remain unexplained. The V and J calls and the clone size are those of that table, but D and trimming were determined from the DNA. The sample table lists hundreds of thousands of clones, roughly 95% of them with a count of one. The ten largest clones add up to approximately 0.11% of the sample.

The clonotype comes from a woman aged 25-40 years in good health. The material sequenced was naive CD8+ T cells sorted from blood. In light of the paper, this sample's cell subset or site label describes: CD45RA+CCR7+.

For the CDR3, the sequence is CSTITGSYEQYF. The bases are TGCAGCACTATAACAGGTTCCTACGAGCAGTACTTC. The chain links TRBV29-1 with TRBJ2-7; 5 matching bases give a weak D call of TRBD1. The junction shows trimming of 8 bases on V and 1 base on J, plus 12 bases between the germline ends. Measured from the cysteine to the phenylalanine, the CDR3 is 12 residues long. The CDR3 DNA has 36 bases and is translated from base 1. CDR1 and CDR2, per the germline V gene, are SQVTM and ANQGSEA.